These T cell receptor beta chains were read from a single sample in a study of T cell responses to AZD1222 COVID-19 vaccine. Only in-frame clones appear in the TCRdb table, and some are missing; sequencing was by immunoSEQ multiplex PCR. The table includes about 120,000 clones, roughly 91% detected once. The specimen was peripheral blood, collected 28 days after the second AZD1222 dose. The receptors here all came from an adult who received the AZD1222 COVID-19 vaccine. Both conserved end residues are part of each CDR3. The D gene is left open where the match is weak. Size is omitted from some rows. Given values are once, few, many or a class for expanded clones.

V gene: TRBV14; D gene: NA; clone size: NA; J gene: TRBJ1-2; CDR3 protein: CASSQNSNYGYTF; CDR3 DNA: TGTGCCAGCAGCCAGAACAGTAACTATGGCTACACCTTC
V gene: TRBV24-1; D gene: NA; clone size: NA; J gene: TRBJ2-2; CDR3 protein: CATSGVVQVDFPGELFF; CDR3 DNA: TGTGCCACCAGTGGTGTGGTCCAGGTGGATTTTCCCGGGGAGCTGTTTTTT
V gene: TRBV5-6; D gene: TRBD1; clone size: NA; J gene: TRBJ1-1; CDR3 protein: CASSVPRGPNTEAFF; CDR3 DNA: TGTGCCAGCAGCGTGCCCAGGGGGCCGAACACTGAAGCTTTCTTT
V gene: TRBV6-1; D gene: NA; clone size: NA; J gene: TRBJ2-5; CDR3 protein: CASSDIGSQETQYF; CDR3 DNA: TGTGCCAGCAGTGATATCGGCAGCCAAGAGACCCAGTACTTC
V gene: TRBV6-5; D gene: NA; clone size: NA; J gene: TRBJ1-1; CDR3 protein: CASRPGHRNTEAFF; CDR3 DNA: TGTGCCAGCAGGCCGGGACATCGAAACACTGAAGCTTTCTTT
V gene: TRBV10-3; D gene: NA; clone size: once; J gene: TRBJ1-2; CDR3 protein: CAISERRQYGYTF; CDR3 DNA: TGTGCCATCAGTGAGCGCCGACAGTATGGCTACACCTTC
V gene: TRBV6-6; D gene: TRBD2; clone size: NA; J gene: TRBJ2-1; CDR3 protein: CASSPGLAGVEEQFF; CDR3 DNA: TGTGCCAGCAGTCCAGGACTAGCGGGGGTTGAAGAGCAGTTCTTC
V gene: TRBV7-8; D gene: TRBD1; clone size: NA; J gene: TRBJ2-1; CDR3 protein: CASSLSEGANNEQFF; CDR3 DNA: TGTGCCAGCAGCCTCAGTGAGGGGGCCAACAATGAGCAGTTCTTC
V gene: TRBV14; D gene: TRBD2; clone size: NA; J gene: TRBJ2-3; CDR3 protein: CASSQTVLAVTDTQYF; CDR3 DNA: TGTGCCAGCAGCCAAACGGTTCTAGCGGTCACAGATACGCAGTATTTT
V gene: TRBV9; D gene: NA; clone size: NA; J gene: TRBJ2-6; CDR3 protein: CASSAPHVTNRMDGANVLTF; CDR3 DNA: TGTGCCAGCAGCGCTCCACACGTCACGAACCGAATGGATGGGGCCAACGTCCTGACTTTC
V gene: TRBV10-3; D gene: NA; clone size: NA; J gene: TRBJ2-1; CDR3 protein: CAISEGISQFF; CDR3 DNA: TGTGCCATCAGTGAAGGGATCTCGCAGTTCTTC
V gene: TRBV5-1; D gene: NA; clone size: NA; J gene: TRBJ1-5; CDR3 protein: CASSLAGNQPQHF; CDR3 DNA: TGCGCCAGCAGCCTGGCCGGAAATCAGCCCCAGCATTTT
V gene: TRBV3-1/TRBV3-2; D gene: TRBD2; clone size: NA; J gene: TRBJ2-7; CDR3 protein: CASSQAPSGAYEQYF; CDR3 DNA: TGTGCCAGCAGCCAGGCCCCTAGCGGGGCCTACGAGCAGTACTTC
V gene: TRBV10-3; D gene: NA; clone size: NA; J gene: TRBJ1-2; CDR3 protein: CAISGGESYGYTF; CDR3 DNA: TGTGCCATCAGTGGGGGGGAAAGCTATGGCTACACCTTC
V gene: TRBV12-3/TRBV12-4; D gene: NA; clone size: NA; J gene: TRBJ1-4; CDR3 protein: CASSVTGEKLFF; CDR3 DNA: TGTGCCAGCAGTGTTACCGGGGAAAAACTGTTTTTT
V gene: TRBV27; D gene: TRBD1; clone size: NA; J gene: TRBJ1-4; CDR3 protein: CASRPTGIEKLFF; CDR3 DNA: TGTGCCAGCAGGCCGACAGGGATCGAAAAACTGTTTTTT
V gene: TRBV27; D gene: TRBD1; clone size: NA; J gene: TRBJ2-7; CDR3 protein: CATIFVTGGNEQYF; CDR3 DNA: TGTGCCACCATTTTTGTGACAGGGGGCAACGAGCAGTACTTC
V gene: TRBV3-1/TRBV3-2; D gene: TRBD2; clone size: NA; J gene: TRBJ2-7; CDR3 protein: CASSQGLAGLGEQYF; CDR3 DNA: TGTGCCAGCAGCCAAGGACTAGCGGGCCTAGGCGAGCAGTACTTC
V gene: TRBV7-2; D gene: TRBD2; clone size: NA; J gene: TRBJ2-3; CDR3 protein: CASSLRLAGATDTQYF; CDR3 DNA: TGTGCCAGCAGCCTTCGACTAGCGGGAGCCACAGATACGCAGTATTTT
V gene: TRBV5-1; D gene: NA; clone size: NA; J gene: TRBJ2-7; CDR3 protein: CASSSNYEQYF; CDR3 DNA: TGCGCCAGCAGCTCGAACTACGAGCAGTACTTC
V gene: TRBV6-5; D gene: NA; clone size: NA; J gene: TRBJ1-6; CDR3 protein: CASSLRAPNSPLHF; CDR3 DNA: TGTGCCAGCAGTTTGAGGGCCCCGAATTCACCCCTCCACTTT
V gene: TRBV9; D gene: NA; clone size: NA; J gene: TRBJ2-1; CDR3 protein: CASSVGGVEQFF; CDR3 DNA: TGTGCCAGCAGCGTAGGGGGGGTTGAGCAGTTCTTC
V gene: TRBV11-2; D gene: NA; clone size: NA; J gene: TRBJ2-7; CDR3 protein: CASGGSSYEQYF; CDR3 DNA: TGTGCCAGCGGCGGTTCCTCCTACGAGCAGTACTTC
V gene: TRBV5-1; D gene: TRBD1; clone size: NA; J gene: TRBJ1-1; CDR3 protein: CASSFRTGEGTEAFF; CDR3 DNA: TGCGCCAGCAGCTTTAGGACAGGGGAGGGGACTGAAGCTTTCTTT
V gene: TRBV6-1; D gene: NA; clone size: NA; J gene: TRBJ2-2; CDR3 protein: CASSFRERDTGELFF; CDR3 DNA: TGTGCCAGCAGTTTTCGGGAGCGCGACACCGGGGAGCTGTTTTTT
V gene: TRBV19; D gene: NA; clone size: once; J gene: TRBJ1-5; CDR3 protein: CASSRTGAINQPQHF; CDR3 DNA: TGTGCCAGTAGTAGAACGGGAGCCATCAATCAGCCCCAGCATTTT
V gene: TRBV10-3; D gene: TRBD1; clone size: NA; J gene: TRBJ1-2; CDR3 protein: CAIRGDRDGGYTF; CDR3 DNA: TGTGCCATCAGGGGTGACAGGGATGGAGGCTACACCTTC
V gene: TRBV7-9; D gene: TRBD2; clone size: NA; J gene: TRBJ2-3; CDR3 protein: CASSSPRLAGEDTQYF; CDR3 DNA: TGTGCCAGCAGCTCGCCCCGACTAGCGGGGGAAGATACGCAGTATTTT
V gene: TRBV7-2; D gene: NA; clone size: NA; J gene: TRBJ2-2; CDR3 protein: CASTSGQWDTGELFF; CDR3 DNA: TGTGCCAGCACCTCAGGACAATGGGACACCGGGGAGCTGTTTTTT
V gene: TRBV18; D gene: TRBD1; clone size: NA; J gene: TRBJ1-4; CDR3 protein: CASSLLGQEGEKLFF; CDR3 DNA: TGTGCCAGCTCACTTTTGGGACAGGAAGGAGAAAAACTGTTTTTT
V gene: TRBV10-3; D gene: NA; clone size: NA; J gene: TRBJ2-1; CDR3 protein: CAISGDGTHNEQFF; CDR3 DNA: TGTGCCATCAGTGGAGACGGAACCCACAATGAGCAGTTCTTC
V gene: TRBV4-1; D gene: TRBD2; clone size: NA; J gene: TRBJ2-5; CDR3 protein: CASSQATSDKETQYF; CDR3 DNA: TGCGCCAGCAGCCAAGCCACTAGCGATAAAGAGACCCAGTACTTC
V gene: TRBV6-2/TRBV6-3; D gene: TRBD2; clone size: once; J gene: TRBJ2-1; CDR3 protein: CASSPRTGGLAAYNEQFF; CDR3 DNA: TGTGCCAGCAGCCCACGGACGGGTGGGCTAGCGGCTTACAATGAGCAGTTCTTC
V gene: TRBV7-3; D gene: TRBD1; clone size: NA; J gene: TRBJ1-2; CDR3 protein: CASSLTGTGFQGYTF; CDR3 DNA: TGTGCCAGCAGCTTAACCGGGACAGGGTTCCAGGGCTACACCTTC
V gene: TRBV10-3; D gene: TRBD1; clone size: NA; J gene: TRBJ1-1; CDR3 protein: CAISGGQGAEAFF; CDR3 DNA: TGTGCCATCAGTGGGGGACAGGGGGCTGAAGCTTTCTTT
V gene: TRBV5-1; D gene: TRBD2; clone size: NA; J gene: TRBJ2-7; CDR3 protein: CASSLEVSGDYEQYF; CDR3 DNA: TGCGCCAGCAGCTTGGAAGTTAGCGGGGACTACGAGCAGTACTTC
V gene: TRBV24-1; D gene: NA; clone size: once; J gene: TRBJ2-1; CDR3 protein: CATSDYGHEQFF; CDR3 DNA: TGTGCCACCAGTGATTATGGTCATGAGCAGTTCTTC
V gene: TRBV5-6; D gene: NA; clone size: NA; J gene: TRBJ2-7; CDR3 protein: CASSFYRLQGREQYF; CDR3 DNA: TGTGCCAGCAGCTTCTACCGACTACAGGGTCGCGAGCAGTACTTC
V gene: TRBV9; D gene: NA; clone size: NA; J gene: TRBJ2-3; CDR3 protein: CASSVAGATDTQYF; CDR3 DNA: TGTGCCAGCAGCGTAGCGGGGGCCACAGATACGCAGTATTTT
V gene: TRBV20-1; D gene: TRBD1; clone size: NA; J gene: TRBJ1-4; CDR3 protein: CSASRTGDEKLFF; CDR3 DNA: TGCAGTGCTAGTAGAACAGGGGACGAAAAACTGTTTTTT
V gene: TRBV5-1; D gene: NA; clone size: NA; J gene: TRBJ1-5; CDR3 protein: CASSSGRDNQPQHF; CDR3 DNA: TGCGCCAGCAGCTCCGGCCGAGACAATCAGCCCCAGCATTTT
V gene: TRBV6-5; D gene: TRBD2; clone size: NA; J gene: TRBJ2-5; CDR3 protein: CASSPTSGPRTQYF; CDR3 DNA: TGTGCCAGCAGTCCCACTAGCGGTCCGCGGACCCAGTACTTC
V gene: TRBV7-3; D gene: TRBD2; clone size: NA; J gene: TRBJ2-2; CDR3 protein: CASSPGGRTGLAGTGELFF; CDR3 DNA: TGTGCCAGCAGCCCCGGGGGGCGGACCGGACTAGCGGGAACTGGGGAGCTGTTTTTT
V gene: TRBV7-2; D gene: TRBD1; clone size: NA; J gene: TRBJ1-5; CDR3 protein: CASSSRTGPNQPQHF; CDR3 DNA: TGTGCCAGCAGCTCCCGGACAGGGCCCAATCAGCCCCAGCATTTT
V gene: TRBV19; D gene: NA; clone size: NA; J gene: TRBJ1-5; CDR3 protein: CASSIGDSNQPQHF; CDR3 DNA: TGTGCCAGTAGTATAGGGGATAGCAATCAGCCCCAGCATTTT
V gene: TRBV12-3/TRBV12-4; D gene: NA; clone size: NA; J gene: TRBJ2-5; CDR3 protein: CASGWSLQETQYF; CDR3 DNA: TGTGCCTCAGGCTGGAGTCTCCAAGAGACCCAGTACTTC
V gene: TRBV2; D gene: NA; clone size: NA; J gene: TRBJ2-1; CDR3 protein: CASSDNEQFF; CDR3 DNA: TGTGCCAGCAGTGACAATGAGCAGTTCTTC
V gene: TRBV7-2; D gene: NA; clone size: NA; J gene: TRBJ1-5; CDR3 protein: CASSLVQNQPQHF; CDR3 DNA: TGTGCCAGCAGCTTAGTCCAGAACCAGCCCCAGCATTTT
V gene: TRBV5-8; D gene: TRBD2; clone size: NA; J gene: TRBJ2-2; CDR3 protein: CASPGLARTGELFF; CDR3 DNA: TGTGCCAGTCCGGGACTAGCCAGAACCGGGGAGCTGTTTTTT
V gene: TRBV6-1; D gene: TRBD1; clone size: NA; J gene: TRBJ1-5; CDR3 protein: CASSENQGQVHSNQPQHF; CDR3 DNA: TGTGCCAGCAGTGAAAACCAGGGACAGGTGCATAGCAATCAGCCCCAGCATTTT
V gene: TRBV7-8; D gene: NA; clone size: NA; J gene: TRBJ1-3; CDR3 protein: CASSNAGVGNTIYF; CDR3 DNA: TGTGCCAGCAGCAACGCAGGGGTTGGAAACACCATATATTTT
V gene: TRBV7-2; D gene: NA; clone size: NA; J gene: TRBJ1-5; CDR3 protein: CASSLGVNSQPQHF; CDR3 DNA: TGTGCCAGCAGCTTAGGGGTTAATAGTCAGCCCCAGCATTTT
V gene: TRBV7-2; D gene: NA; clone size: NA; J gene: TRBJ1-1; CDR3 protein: CASSLVGGAATEAFF; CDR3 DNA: TGTGCCAGCAGCTTAGTTGGGGGTGCGGCCACTGAAGCTTTCTTT